This T cell receptor (beta chain) was documented in a study of cytomegalovirus exposure and HLA in healthy donors (dated by TCRdb to about 2017). A note on the overall study: In an earlier analysis of under 600 of the donors, less than 350 Gb of sequence data and approximately 100 million unique TCR beta sequences from about 179 million T cells were reported. The study used immunosequencing to profile the T cell repertoires of 666 subjects and linked those repertoires to cytomegalovirus serostatus. An earlier analysis of around 540 of the donors applied high-throughput TCR beta sequencing to assess whether each TCR beta V gene segment acted as functional or pseudogenic. Genome-wide SNP genotypes for about 65% of the roughly 670 donors were used in a later genetic analysis, which treated that subset as a discovery cohort. Among about 360 genotyped donors of the cohort, an average of roughly 240,000 unique TCR beta nucleotide sequences were sequenced per donor, approximately 20% of them non-productive. Rather than using new phenotypic data, the later analysis identified candidate immune exposures from TCR beta sequences and from how often those sequences occurred across donors. The aim of the study was to test whether cataloging public T cell receptors could identify signatures of past pathogen exposure. The number of typed donors differed by locus: about 620-640 for A, B, C, DRB1 and DQB1; 500 to 550 for DQA1; roughly 600 for DPA1; and roughly 490 for DPB1. Alongside the repertoire data, information on donor age, sex, ethnicity and CMV serostatus was compiled. HLA typing included class I and class II loci at four-digit resolution. To study patterns of TCR occurrence, a later analysis re-analyzed previously published TCR beta repertoires from around 660 donors and added high-resolution HLA genotyping. Of the roughly 400 genotyped donors, about 84% fell in the genetic ancestry cluster associated with self-reported Caucasian donors. Four or five DR-DQ haplotypes were handled as single units for association and clustering because linkage in the cohort was strong. To predict cytomegalovirus infection status, the study combined high-throughput TCR immunosequencing, statistical association of individual TCRs with disease status, and machine learning. Roughly 300 gigabases of sequencing data and around 80 million unique TCR sequences made up an early release that covered 640 HLA-typed donors. A separate validation cohort of 100 to 150 different subjects was used in addition to the 666-subject first cohort. Every repertoire in the discovery cohort had been generated on one and the same sequencing platform.

In total, approximately 700 healthy bone marrow donors made up the cohort. Cohort members were all nominally healthy when sampled, although unrecorded immune exposures were likely present. The donor tested CMV seropositive, placing the donor among the 250 to 350 seropositive members of the cohort. Each donor provided a peripheral blood sample, and peripheral blood mononuclear cells were used for TCR beta sequencing. The Qiagen DNeasy Blood Extraction Kit was used to extract genomic DNA from the blood cell samples. The junction shows trimming of 5 bases on V and 6 bases on J, and the gene matches do not reach 5 bases of it. As encoded in the germline V gene (reference sequence), CDR1 is MNHEY while CDR2 is SMNVEV. Taken from cysteine to phenylalanine, the CDR3 has 15 residues. The CDR3 DNA has 45 bases and is translated from base 1. What the authors observed across the whole study: CMV serostatus was the only immune exposure information available for the cohort. Some IMGT-functional V segments, including TRBV6-2 and TRBV6-3, could not be told apart with the 87-base-pair reads, so those segments were excluded. Most CMV-associated TCR beta chains appeared to be HLA-restricted in a later analysis, and the HLA associations seemed to be driven largely by CMV exposure. The cohort was sequenced for TCR beta chains only, and without alpha or paired-chain data the features that could be detected were limited. The sequencing pipeline was judged likely to have produced a cluster of highly shared sequence variants as a technical artifact. At a false discovery rate of 0.05, a later analysis linked 15,000 to 20,000 TCR beta sequences to specific HLA alleles. The study gave a list of 150 to 200 TCR beta chains associated with cytomegalovirus. A later analysis found that HLA-associated TCR beta chains were more clonally expanded and had lower generation probabilities than equally common non-associated chains. The classifier was reported to diagnose cytomegalovirus status with high specificity and sensitivity in both the original cohort and the validation cohort. A few of the identified cytomegalovirus-associated TCR beta chains were confirmed in vitro to be specific for cytomegalovirus antigens. In a later analysis, several top co-occurrence clusters were reported to appear linked to parvovirus B19, influenza, CMV and Epstein-Barr virus. According to the authors, the approach could potentially be generalized to other disease states and immunological phenotypes. Assigning TCR associations to individual alleles was difficult when HLA alleles, especially DR and DQ, strongly co-occurred. A further reported finding was that TCR beta sequences accurately predicted the HLA-A and HLA-B alleles for most subjects in the first cohort. An earlier analysis of around 500 of the donors showed that most TCR beta V segments appeared in productive rearrangements either about 90% or about 30% of the time, which broadly matched IMGT annotations. Because HLA typing was unavailable for some donors at each locus, only the typed subset was used in association tests. While some public TCRs were present in many individuals, most TCR sequences turned up only very rarely across donors. A later genetic analysis associated a missense DCLRE1C variant with V-gene and J-gene trimming of TCR beta chains, and an independent cohort replicated the association. A later genetic analysis reported fewer N-insertions in productive TCRs among donors in an Asian-associated ancestry cluster than the roughly 700-donor mean. A later analysis found that TCR association rates varied across HLA loci, with DRB1 alleles showing the most associated TCRs and HLA-C alleles the fewest. Linkage disequilibrium might explain the correlated functional status among segregating V segments, but an unknown experimental factor could not be excluded. The presence/absence analyses assumed that sequencing depth was roughly uniform across donors, and that assumption may not be true. Because counts were too low, some 17 rarely observed V segments, including chromosome 9 orphons, were excluded from the earlier analysis of around 590 of the donors.

Regarding this clone: Its binding antigen is unknown. The sample holds no much larger clone one base away, and base qualities are not on file.

The library was built by means of the immunoSEQ multiplex PCR assay. For the multiplex PCR, a mixture combining 60 forward primers for TCR Vbeta segments and 13 reverse primers for TCR Jbeta segments was used. The CDR3 region of rearranged TCR beta genes was amplified from genomic DNA with a multiplex PCR assay. Amplified TCR beta libraries were sequenced as 87-base-pair reads on the Illumina HiSeq System. As for the original processing: A later analysis tallied about 77 million unique TCR beta chains across the 650 to 750 repertoires, and approximately 12 million of those chains were shared by two or more donors. To remove PCR and sequencing errors, raw reads were error-corrected and collapsed into unique sequences using a nearest-neighbor algorithm that merged closely related sequences. To assign V, D and J gene segments, CDR3 sequences were aligned to IMGT reference sequences. For a sequence to be retained, a match of at least six nucleotides was required to both a V gene segment and a J gene segment. Rearrangements were called productive when the CDR3 lacked stop codons and stayed in frame with V and J; all others were non-productive. CDR3 was defined according to IMGT convention as the region running from the second conserved V-encoded cysteine to the conserved J-encoded phenylalanine. The earlier analysis of about 590 of the donors excluded sequences that lacked an unambiguous match to a single V gene segment. In an earlier analysis of approximately 590 of the donors, a V segment was called functional when productive rearrangements were above 56.7%, and segregating when the standard deviation between donors exceeded 5%. A statistical classification framework was built for diagnosing cytomegalovirus status from the catalog of TCR beta chain sequences. V and J gene assignment, in a later analysis, came from comparing TCR nucleotide sequences with IMGT/GENE-DB human TR gene sequences. In a later analysis, CDR3 sequences and most-parsimonious VDJ recombination scenarios were assigned using the TCRdist pipeline. A later analysis defined each TCR beta chain by its CDR3 amino acid sequence plus V-gene family, and excluded reads lacking a unique V-gene family. A later analysis removed 550 to 650 highly shared, low-generation-probability nucleotide sequences to deal with suspected cross-contamination and a sequencing artifact. In a later analysis, a clonal expansion index was calculated for each public chain from normalized within-repertoire ranks of inferred template counts. Generation probabilities in a later analysis came from a VDJ recombination model fitted to out-of-frame rearrangements, and those results were checked against IGoR. In a later analysis, TCR-TCR, TCR-HLA and TCR-CMV co-occurrence was scored with hypergeometric tests, and a repertoire-size bias correction was applied to TCR pairs. To estimate false discovery rates, a later analysis permuted the HLA or CMV assignments 20 times. A later analysis grouped co-occurring TCRs with DBSCAN, adding TCRdist sequence similarity when clustering within HLA-allele-positive subsets. Repertoires with fewer than 30,000 or more than 120,000 public chains, plus five repertoires with anomalous nucleotide sharing, were excluded from co-occurrence clustering. The clones in this table, taken by TCRdb from immuneACCESS, are in-frame only. Not every clone is retained; where verified, under half of the shortfall comes from an unresolved V gene, and the cause of the rest is unknown. V, J and clone size are those of that table, while D and trimming were read from the DNA. In this sample the table shows 200,000 or so clones, 75% to 85% of which occur a single time. The ten most abundant clones make up more than 0.35% of the sample.

Sequenced material: PBMCs. The clonotype was recovered from a male donor in good health and CMV-seropositive. The chain links TRBV27 with TRBJ2-2, and 11 bases in between align with TRBD1. The sequenced DNA: TGTGCCAGCAGTCGGACAGGGGGCAAGGCCGGGGAGCTGTTTTTT. It is translated as CASSRTGGKAGELFF.